This TCR beta chain was recovered during a study of blood T cells in healthy people across ages. Study outcomes and limitations: Observed TCR beta diversity per million T cells went down as age went up. This fall followed a roughly linear course with age. More naive CD4+ cells and higher diversity were found in long-lived than in aged donors.

With regard to this clonotype: Its target is unknown.

It was ten milliliters of peripheral blood that were drawn from each donor. CDR1 and CDR2 from the germline V gene are SGHTA and FQGNSA. V was clipped by 1 base and J by 7 bases, with 8 bases between them. This CDR3 region has 13 residues. The use of a sample-barcoded 5' primer and a J-beta primer mix characterized a second PCR of roughly 7 to 12 cycles. MiXCR, applied by TCRdb to the 5' RACE reads, yields one record per CDR3 protein. The data contain around 600,000 distinct CDR3 sequences, 47% of them seen just once; the ten biggest clones take up around 25%. The chain combines TRBV7-2 with TRBJ2-1, with D hard to call. This TCR came from a man older than 75 in good health. The specimen was blood. This chain's CDR3 is CASSLGRMNEQFF. CDR3 bases: TGTGCCAGCAGCTTAGGGCGGATGAATGAGCAGTTCTTC.